Listed below are T cell receptor beta chains from one sample, sequenced in a study of radiation and T cells in renal cell carcinoma. The protocol was immunoSEQ multiplex PCR, while the TCRdb copy is restricted to in-frame clones and leaves out a portion. Altogether some 150,000 clones are present, roughly 83% being singletons, with the ten largest covering less than 25%. Sample: blood, taken from a patient whose treatment included radiotherapy and nephrectomy. These receptors originate from a woman in her 50s with renal cell carcinoma. The CDR3 runs from the conserved cysteine through the conserved F or W. Each record gives: D gene, V gene, clone size, J gene, CDR3 DNA, CDR3 protein. D genes are given only for firm matches. Clone size, where shown, is once, few, many, or a class for clones that have expanded.

>NA|TRBV5-4|few|TRBJ2-7
TGTGCCAGCAGCTCCCTGTTCTACGAGCAGTACTTC
CASSSLFYEQYF
>NA|TRBV7-9|few|TRBJ1-2
TGTGCCAGCAGCTTAGCCGACAATGGTGGCTATGGCTACACCTTC
CASSLADNGGYGYTF
>NA|TRBV10-3|NA|TRBJ2-3
TGTGCCATGAATGAAGGCCTCACAGATACGCAGTATTTT
CAMNEGLTDTQYF
>TRBD1|TRBV14|NA|TRBJ1-2
TGTGCCAGCAGTCCTTTGGACAGGATCTATGGCTACACCTTC
CASSPLDRIYGYTF
>NA|TRBV5-1|NA|TRBJ1-4
TGCGCCAGCAGCGTCGGGACCGGGAATGAAAAACTGTTTTTT
CASSVGTGNEKLFF
>NA|TRBV19|NA|TRBJ1-5
TGTGCCAGTAGTATAAGCAATCAGCCCCAGCATTTT
CASSISNQPQHF
>NA|TRBV4-1|few|TRBJ1-3
TGCGCCAGCAGCCAAGTGACCGCAGAGTCTGGAAACACCATATATTTT
CASSQVTAESGNTIYF
>NA|TRBV7-6|NA|TRBJ1-1
TGTGCCAGCAGCCACCCGAACACTGAAGCTTTCTTT
CASSHPNTEAFF
>NA|TRBV6-1|NA|TRBJ2-7
TGTGCCAGCAGTGAGCAGGGGATATTGGCCTACGAGCAGTACTTC
CASSEQGILAYEQYF
>NA|TRBV4-3|NA|TRBJ1-1
TGCGCCAGCAGCCAGTCCAGCTTAGGCAATGAAGCTTTCTTT
CASSQSSLGNEAFF
>TRBD1|TRBV11-2|NA|TRBJ1-2
TGTGCCAGCAGCTTAGATTTGAAGGGACAGGGAGCAAACTATGGCTACACCTTC
CASSLDLKGQGANYGYTF
>NA|TRBV7-2|NA|TRBJ1-6
TGTGCCAGCAGCTCCTTGGGACACCATAATTCACCCCTCCACTTT
CASSSLGHHNSPLHF
>NA|TRBV29-1|few|TRBJ1-5
TGCAGCGTTGTGTCGGACAGTTCTAATCAGCCCCAGCATTTT
CSVVSDSSNQPQHF
>NA|TRBV15|NA|TRBJ2-1
TGTGCCACCAGCAGGGAGGGGGACAGTTCCTACAATGAGCAGTTCTTC
CATSREGDSSYNEQFF
>NA|TRBV5-4|NA|TRBJ2-7
TGTGCCAGCAGCTTGATGGATTCCTACGAGCAGTACTTC
CASSLMDSYEQYF
>NA|TRBV2|once|TRBJ2-3
TGTGCCAGCAGTGAAGGGCCGCCCATCACAGATACGCAGTATTTT
CASSEGPPITDTQYF
>NA|TRBV6-6|NA|TRBJ2-2
TGTGCCAGCAGTTACGAGGAGACGAACACCGGGGAGCTGTTTTTT
CASSYEETNTGELFF
>NA|TRBV14|few|TRBJ1-5
TGTGCCAGCAGCCACCAAACAGGGCAGCCCCAGCATTTT
CASSHQTGQPQHF
>TRBD1|TRBV29-1|once|TRBJ2-1
TGCAGCGTACCGGGACAGGGGTACAATGAGCAGTTCTTC
CSVPGQGYNEQFF
>TRBD2|TRBV10-1|NA|TRBJ2-4
TGCGCCAGCAGTGAGGGGGGGGAAAACATTCAGTACTTC
CASSEGGENIQYF
>NA|TRBV5-1|NA|TRBJ2-7
TGCGCCAGCAGCCCGGCCAACTCCTACGAGCAGTACTTC
CASSPANSYEQYF
>NA|TRBV29-1|NA|TRBJ2-3
TGCAGCGTCCCCAGGAGCCTGGGGGATACGCAGTATTTT
CSVPRSLGDTQYF
>TRBD1|TRBV29-1|NA|TRBJ2-7
TGCAGCGTAGAATCCCAGGGGGCATTGTACGAGCAGTACTTC
CSVESQGALYEQYF
>TRBD1|TRBV19|NA|TRBJ2-7
TGTGCCAGTAGTAGTGGTCAGGGGGCCTACGAGCAGTACTTC
CASSSGQGAYEQYF
>NA|TRBV6-1|NA|TRBJ2-2
TGTGCCAGCATTCTCGGACAGACGAACACCGGGGAGCTGTTTTTT
CASILGQTNTGELFF
>TRBD2|TRBV10-3|NA|TRBJ2-2
TGTGCCATCAGCCGAACTAGCGGGAGGTCCGGTGGGGAGCTGTTTTTT
CAISRTSGRSGGELFF
>TRBD2|TRBV6-5|NA|TRBJ2-3
TGTGCCAGCACCTTAGCGGGAAACACAGATACGCAGTATTTT
CASTLAGNTDTQYF
>TRBD1|TRBV2|NA|TRBJ1-4
TGTGCCAGCACCGGACAGGGGGCCGGGAAACTGTTTTTT
CASTGQGAGKLFF
>TRBD1|TRBV28|NA|TRBJ1-5
TGTGCCAGCAGTACACCGACAGGGGAAGGTCAGCCCCAGCATTTT
CASSTPTGEGQPQHF
>NA|TRBV20-1|NA|TRBJ2-7
TGCAGTGGTAGCGGTTTCTACGAGCAGTACTTC
CSGSGFYEQYF
>NA|TRBV5-1|NA|TRBJ2-2
TGCGCCAGCAGCTTCGCCGGTGACACCGGGGAGCTGTTTTTT
CASSFAGDTGELFF
>NA|TRBV7-2|NA|TRBJ2-7
TGTGCCAGCAGCTTAGCTGATGGGCCATACGAGCAGTACTTC
CASSLADGPYEQYF
>NA|TRBV6-6|NA|TRBJ2-7
TGTGCCAGCACTAACAGCATGAATTACGAGCAGTACTTC
CASTNSMNYEQYF
>TRBD2|TRBV7-2|NA|TRBJ2-2
TGTGCCAGCAGCCCCAGACTAGCGGAGCTGTTTTTT
CASSPRLAELFF
>NA|TRBV6-5|NA|TRBJ1-1
TGTGCCAGCAGTTACTCGAACAGGGAGACTGAAGCTTTCTTT
CASSYSNRETEAFF
>NA|TRBV7-9|NA|TRBJ2-5
TGTGCCAGCAGCCTAGGGGGGGTTGAGACCCAGTACTTC
CASSLGGVETQYF
>TRBD2|TRBV19|NA|TRBJ2-5
TGTGCCAGTAGTATACGTCTAGCGGGAGGAGGGGGACAAGAGACCCAGTACTTC
CASSIRLAGGGGQETQYF